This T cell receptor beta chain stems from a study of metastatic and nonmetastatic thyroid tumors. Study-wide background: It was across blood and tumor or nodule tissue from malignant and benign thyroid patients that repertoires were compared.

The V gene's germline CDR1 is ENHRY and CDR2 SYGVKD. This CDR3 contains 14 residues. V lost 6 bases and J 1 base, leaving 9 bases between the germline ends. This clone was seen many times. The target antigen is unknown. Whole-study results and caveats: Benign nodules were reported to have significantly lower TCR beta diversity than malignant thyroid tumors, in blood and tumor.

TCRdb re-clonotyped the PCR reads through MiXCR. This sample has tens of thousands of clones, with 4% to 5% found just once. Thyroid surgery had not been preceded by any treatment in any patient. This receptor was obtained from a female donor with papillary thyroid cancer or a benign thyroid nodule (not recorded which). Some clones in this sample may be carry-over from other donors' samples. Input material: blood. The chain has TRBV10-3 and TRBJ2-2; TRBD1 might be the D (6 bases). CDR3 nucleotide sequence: TGTGCCATCAGCGCGACAGGGAACACCGGGGAGCTGTTTTTT. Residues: CAISATGNTGELFF.